This T cell receptor beta chain stems from a study of OX40 agonist ivuxolimab in advanced cancers. Notes on the study in general: Partial responders at 0.1-3.0 mg/kg had among the lowest clonal expansion. Expanded peripheral T-cell antigen specificity went undetermined.

Profiled with immunoSEQ multiplex PCR; TCRdb holds only in-frame clones, not every one. The table shows about 67,000 clones, with approximately 85% occurring only once. Remarks on this clone: The antigen is unknown.

Germline values: CDR1 LGHNA, CDR2 YSLEER. This CDR3 contains 15 residues. The V and J ends lost 1 base and 6 bases, in that order; junction bases with no gene match: 7. The TCR sequence derives from an adult with an advanced solid tumor such as melanoma, head and neck, liver or kidney cancer. J is TRBJ1-1 and V is TRBV4-3; 8 bases match TRBD1. Sample: CD4+ or CD8+ T cells sorted from blood, taken in a trial of the OX40 agonist ivuxolimab. The CDR3 region is CASSQAPQGAAEAFF. CDR3 coding DNA: TGCGCCAGCAGCCAAGCTCCGCAGGGGGCCGCTGAAGCTTTCTTT.